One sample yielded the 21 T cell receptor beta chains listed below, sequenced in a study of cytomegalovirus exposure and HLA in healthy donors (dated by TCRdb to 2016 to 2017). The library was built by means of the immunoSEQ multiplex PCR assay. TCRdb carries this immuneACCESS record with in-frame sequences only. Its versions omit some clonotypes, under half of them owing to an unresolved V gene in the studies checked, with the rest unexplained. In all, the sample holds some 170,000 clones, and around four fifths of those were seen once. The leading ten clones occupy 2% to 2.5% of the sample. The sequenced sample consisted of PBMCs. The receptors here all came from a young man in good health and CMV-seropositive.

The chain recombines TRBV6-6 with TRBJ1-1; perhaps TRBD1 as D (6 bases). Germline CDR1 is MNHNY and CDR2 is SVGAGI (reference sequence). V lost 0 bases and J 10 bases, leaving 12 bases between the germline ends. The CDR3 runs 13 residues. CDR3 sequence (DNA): TGTGCCAGCAGTTACTCGGTGGGGGCCGGAGCTTTCTTT. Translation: CASSYSVGAGAFF.

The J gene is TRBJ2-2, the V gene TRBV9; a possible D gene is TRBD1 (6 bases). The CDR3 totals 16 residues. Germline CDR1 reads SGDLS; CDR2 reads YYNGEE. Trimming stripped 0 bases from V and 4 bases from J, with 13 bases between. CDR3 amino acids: CASSVGTGSVTGELFF. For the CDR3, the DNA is TGTGCCAGCAGCGTAGGTACAGGGAGTGTCACCGGGGAGCTGTTTTTT.

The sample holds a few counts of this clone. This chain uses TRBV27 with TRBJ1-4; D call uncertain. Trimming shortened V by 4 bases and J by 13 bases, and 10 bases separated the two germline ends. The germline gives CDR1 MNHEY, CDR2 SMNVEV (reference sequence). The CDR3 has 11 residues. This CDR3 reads CASSSPAGLFF. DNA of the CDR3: TGTGCCAGCAGTTCCCCCGCGGGACTGTTTTTT.

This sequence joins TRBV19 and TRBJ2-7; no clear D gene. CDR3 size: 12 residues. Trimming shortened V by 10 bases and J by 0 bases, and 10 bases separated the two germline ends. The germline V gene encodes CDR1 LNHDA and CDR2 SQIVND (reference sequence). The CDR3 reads CATQAGSYEQYF. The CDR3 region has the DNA TGTGCCACCCAAGCCGGCTCCTACGAGCAGTACTTC.

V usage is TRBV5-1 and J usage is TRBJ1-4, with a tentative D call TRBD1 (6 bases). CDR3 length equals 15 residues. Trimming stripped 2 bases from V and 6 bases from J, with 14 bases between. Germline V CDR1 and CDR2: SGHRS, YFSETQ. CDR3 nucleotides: TGCGCCAGCAGCTTAGGGGCCAGGGGAGATGAAAAACTGTTTTTT. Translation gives CASSLGARGDEKLFF.

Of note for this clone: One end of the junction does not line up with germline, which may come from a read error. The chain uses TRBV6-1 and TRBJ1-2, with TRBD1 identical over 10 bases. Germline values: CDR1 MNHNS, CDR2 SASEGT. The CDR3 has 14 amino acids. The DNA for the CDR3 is TGTGCCAGCAGTGCAGTCCCGGGACAGGGGCCGGAGCTCTTC. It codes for CASSAVPGQGPELF.

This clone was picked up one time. The CDR3: CASGRGNEQYF. CDR3 in DNA: TGTGCCAGCGGCAGGGGGAACGAGCAGTACTTC. The chain joins TRBV6-6 to TRBJ2-7, with TRBD1 matching over 7 bases. The CDR3 length is 11 residues. V shed 8 bases, J shed 5 bases, and the junction held 3 bases outside the gene matches. In germline, CDR1 is MNHNY, CDR2 SVGAGI (reference sequence).

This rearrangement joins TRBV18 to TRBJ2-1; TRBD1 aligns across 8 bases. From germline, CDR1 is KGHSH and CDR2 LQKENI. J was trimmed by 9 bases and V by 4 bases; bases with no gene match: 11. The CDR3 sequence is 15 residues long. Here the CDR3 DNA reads TGTGCCAGCTCACAGGACAGGGTCGAGGGTCCTGAGCAGTTCTTC. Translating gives CASSQDRVEGPEQFF.

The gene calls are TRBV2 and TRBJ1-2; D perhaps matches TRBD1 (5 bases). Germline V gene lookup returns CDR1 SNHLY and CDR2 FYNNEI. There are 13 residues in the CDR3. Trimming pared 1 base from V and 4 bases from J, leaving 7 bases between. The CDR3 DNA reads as TGTGCCAGCAGTGAAGGACAGACCTATGGCTACACCTTC. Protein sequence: CASSEGQTYGYTF.

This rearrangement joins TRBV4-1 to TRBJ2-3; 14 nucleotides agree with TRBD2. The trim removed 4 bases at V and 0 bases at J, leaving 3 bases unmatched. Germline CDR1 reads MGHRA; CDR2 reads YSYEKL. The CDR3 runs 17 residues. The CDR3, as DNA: TGCGCCAGCAGCCCTGGACTAGCGGGGGGCAGCACAGATACGCAGTATTTT. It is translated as CASSPGLAGGSTDTQYF.

The CDR3 region is CASSPRGLTDTQYF. The CDR3 DNA reads as TGTGCCAGCAGCCCCAGGGGCCTCACAGATACGCAGTATTTT. The chain joins TRBV6-4 to TRBJ2-3; tentatively, D is TRBD1 (6 bases). V gave up 6 bases and J gave up 2 bases, with 12 bases separating them. This CDR3 spans 14 amino acids. Germline-derived CDR1 and CDR2 are MRHNA and SNTAGT.

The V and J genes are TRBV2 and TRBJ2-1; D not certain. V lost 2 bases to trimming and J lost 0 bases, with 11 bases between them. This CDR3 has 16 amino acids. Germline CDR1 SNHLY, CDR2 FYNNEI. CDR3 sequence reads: CASSESTSGSYNEQFF. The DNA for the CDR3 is TGTGCCAGCAGTGAAAGTACTTCCGGCTCCTACAATGAGCAGTTCTTC.

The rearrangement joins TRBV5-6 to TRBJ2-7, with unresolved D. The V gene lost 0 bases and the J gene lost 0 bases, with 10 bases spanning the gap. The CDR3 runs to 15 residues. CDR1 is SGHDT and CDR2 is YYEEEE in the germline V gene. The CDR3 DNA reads TGTGCCAGCAGCTTGGGCGGCAGCCTCTCCTACGAGCAGTACTTC. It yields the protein CASSLGGSLSYEQYF.

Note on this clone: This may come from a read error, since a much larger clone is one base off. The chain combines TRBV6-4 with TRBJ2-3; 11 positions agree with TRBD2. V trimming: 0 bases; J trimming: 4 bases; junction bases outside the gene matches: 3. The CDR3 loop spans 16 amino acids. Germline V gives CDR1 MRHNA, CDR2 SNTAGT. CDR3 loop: CASSDSSSGGADTQYF. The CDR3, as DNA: TGTGCCAGCAGTGACTCGAGTAGCGGGGGGGCAGATACGCAGTATTTT.

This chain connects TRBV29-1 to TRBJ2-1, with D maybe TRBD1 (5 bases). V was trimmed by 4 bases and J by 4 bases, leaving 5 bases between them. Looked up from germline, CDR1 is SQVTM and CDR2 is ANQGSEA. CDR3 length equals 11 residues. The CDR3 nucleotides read TGCAGCGTTGGACAGTACAATGAGCAGTTCTTC. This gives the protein CSVGQYNEQFF.

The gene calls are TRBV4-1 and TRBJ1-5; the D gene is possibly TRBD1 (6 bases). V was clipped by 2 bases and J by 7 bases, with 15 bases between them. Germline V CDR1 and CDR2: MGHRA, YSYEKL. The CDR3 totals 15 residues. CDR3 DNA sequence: TGCGCCAGCAGCCAATTATCCAGGGGTGGGCAGCCCCAGCATTTT. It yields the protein CASSQLSRGGQPQHF.

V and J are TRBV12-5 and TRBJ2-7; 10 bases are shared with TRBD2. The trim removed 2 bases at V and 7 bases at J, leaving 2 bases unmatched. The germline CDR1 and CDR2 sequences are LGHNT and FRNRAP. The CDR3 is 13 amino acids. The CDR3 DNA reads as TGTGCTAGTGGTTTGAGCGGGGGGGGAGAGCAGTACTTC. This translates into CASGLSGGGEQYF.

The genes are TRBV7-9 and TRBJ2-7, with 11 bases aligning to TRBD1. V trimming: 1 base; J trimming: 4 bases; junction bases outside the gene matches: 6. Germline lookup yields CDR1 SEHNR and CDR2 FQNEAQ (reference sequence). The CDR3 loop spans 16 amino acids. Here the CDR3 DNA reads TGTGCCAGCAGCTTAGTAGGACAGGGGGCGGAGTACGAGCAGTACTTC. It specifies CASSLVGQGAEYEQYF.

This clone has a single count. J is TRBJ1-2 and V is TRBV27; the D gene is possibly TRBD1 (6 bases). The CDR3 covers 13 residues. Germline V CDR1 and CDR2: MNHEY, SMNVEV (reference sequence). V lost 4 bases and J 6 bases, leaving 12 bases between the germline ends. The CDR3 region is CASSYTGTNGYTF. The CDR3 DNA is TGTGCCAGCAGTTATACAGGGACGAATGGCTACACCTTC.

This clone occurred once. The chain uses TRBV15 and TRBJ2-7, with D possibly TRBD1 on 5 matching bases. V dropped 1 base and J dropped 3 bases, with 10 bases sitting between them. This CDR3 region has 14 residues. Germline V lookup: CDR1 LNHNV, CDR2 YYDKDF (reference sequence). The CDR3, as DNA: TGTGCCACCAGCAGAGTGGACACCCACTACGAGCAGTACTTC. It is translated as CATSRVDTHYEQYF.

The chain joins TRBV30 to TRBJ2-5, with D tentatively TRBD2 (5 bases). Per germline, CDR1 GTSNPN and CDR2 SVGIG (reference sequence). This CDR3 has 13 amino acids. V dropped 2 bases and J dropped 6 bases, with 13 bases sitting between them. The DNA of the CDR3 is TGTGCCTGGAGTTTCGGACCGGGAAAGACCCAGTACTTC. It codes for CAWSFGPGKTQYF.